In this sample, the clone carrying this TCR beta chain turned up a few times. Antigen: not known. The junction departs from the called germline gene at one end, perhaps through a read error. TCR beta libraries were built with iRepertoire HTBI primers and Arm-PCR of CDR3 regions. From the multiplex PCR reads, TCRdb called clonotypes with MiXCR, one entry per CDR3 protein. The sample consists of more than 300,000 distinct CDR3 sequences, 23% of them appearing once. Time point meaning: persistent/refractory GD, antithyroid drugs over 5 years with positive TRAb. Preparation of the TCR library used RNA extracted from PBMCs. This entry belongs to a study of regulatory T cells in long-lasting Graves disease. Study-level points and caveats: In persistent patients, shared public clonotypes (around 2,600) outnumbered those in new patients (about 1,000).

This clonotype originated in a woman between 35 and 50 years old with Graves disease. Sequenced here: peripheral blood mononuclear cells (PBMCs), sampled when the disease was refractory, from a patient treated with antithyroid drugs.

CDR3 bases: TGTGCCAGCAGCCACCAGGTGTTGTTGTACAGTGAGCAGTTCTTC. Translating gives CASSHQVLLYSEQFF. This chain links TRBV6-2 or TRBV6-3 with TRBJ2-1, with no clear D. CDR1 and CDR2 from the germline V gene are MNHEY and SVGEGT. This CDR3 is built from 15 residues.